The 4 T cell receptor beta chains presented below share a single source sample, sequenced in a study of blood T cell repertoires in COVID-19 (dated by TCRdb to about 2020). Library preparation used the immunoSEQ multiplex PCR assay. TCRdb limited this immuneACCESS table to in-frame rearrangements with V and J called. A share of clones is missing; checked studies link under half to unresolved V genes, and the rest is unexplained. The sample contains 150,000 to 200,000 clones, less than 85% of them found a single time. The ten top clones hold approximately 12% of the sample. Material for sequencing was peripheral blood. These TCRs come from a man aged 45-65 years who had recovered from COVID-19.

This chain joins TRBV2 and TRBJ2-3; D is perhaps TRBD2 (6 bases). Trimming removed 7 bases from V and 3 bases from J, with 14 bases in between. Germline V CDR1 and CDR2: SNHLY, FYNNEI. The CDR3 has 14 amino acids. CDR3 sequence reads: CASKRGMTTDTQYF. DNA of the CDR3: TGTGCCAGCAAGCGCGGGATGACGACAGATACGCAGTATTTT. Looking up the rest from reference TRBV2 and TRBJ2-3 gives the full variable domain: EPEVTQTPSHQVTQMGQEVILRCVPISNHLYFYWYRQILGQKVEFLVSFYNNEISEKSEIFDDQFSVERPDGSNFTLKIRSTKLEDSAMYFCASKRGMTTDTQYFGPGTRLTVL.

The rearrangement links TRBV30 to TRBJ1-1; 8 bases align to TRBD1. Trimming cost V 3 bases and J 7 bases; bases outside gene matches: 7. CDR3 length equals 13 residues. Germline V gene sequence: CDR1 GTSNPN, CDR2 SVGIG (reference sequence). This CDR3 is CAWSQGARGEAFF. In DNA form, the CDR3 reads TGTGCCTGGAGCCAGGGGGCGCGGGGTGAAGCTTTCTTT. The full variable domain, completed using reference TRBV30 and TRBJ1-1, is SQTIHQWPATLVQPVGSPLSLECTVEGTSNPNLYWYRQAAGRGLQLLFYSVGIGQISSEVPQNLSASRPQDRQFILSSKKLLLSDSGFYLCAWSQGARGEAFFGQGTRLTVV.

The gene calls are TRBV19 and TRBJ2-3, with 8 bases lining up with TRBD2. Germline V CDR1 and CDR2: LNHDA, SQIVND (reference sequence). The CDR3 has 15 residues. Trimming at V came to 4 bases and at J to 3 bases, leaving 6 bases not matched to a gene. This CDR3 reads CASSTDREGTDTQYF. The CDR3 DNA reads TGTGCCAGTAGTACGGACCGGGAGGGTACAGATACGCAGTATTTT. Variable domain in full (rest from reference TRBV19 and TRBJ2-3): DGGITQSPKYLFRKEGQNVTLSCEQNLNHDAMYWYRQDPGQGLRLIYYSQIVNDFQKGDIAEGYSVSREKKESFPLTVTSAQKNPTAFYLCASSTDREGTDTQYFGPGTRLTVL.

CDR3 in amino acids: CSALGETQYF. The DNA of the CDR3 is TGCAGTGCTCTAGGAGAGACCCAGTACTTC. The chain combines TRBV20-1 with TRBJ2-5; D gene ambiguous. CDR1 DFQATT and CDR2 SNEGSKA come from the germline V gene (reference sequence). The CDR3 runs to 10 residues. Deletions cut 5 bases from V and 4 bases from J, with 5 bases between.